Listed below are T cell receptor beta chains from one sample, sequenced in a study of blood T cells in healthy people across ages. One entry per CDR3 protein results from TCRdb running MiXCR on the 5' RACE reads. The data contain about 510,000 distinct CDR3 sequences, about 25% of them singletons. These data were likewise used in another study, on T cells of mothers and their children.

Sample: blood. These receptors were collected from a boy between 2 and 10 years old in good health. Each CDR3 is given with its conserved first and last residue. Each record gives: V gene, clone size, J gene, D gene, CDR3 DNA, CDR3 protein. The D gene is left open where the match is weak. Only some rows state a clone size, as once, few, many or a class for expanded clones.

v_gene: TRBV6-1; abundance: NA; j_gene: TRBJ1-5; d_gene: NA; CDR3nt: TGTGCCAGCAGTGAAGGTCGAGGGTTCCGGCATTTT; CDR3aa: CASSEGRGFRHF
v_gene: TRBV6-2/TRBV6-3; abundance: NA; j_gene: TRBJ2-7; d_gene: NA; CDR3nt: TGTGCCAGCAGTGGCCCTCAAGTATACGAGCAGTACTTC; CDR3aa: CASSGPQVYEQYF
v_gene: TRBV5-1; abundance: NA; j_gene: TRBJ2-1; d_gene: TRBD2; CDR3nt: TGCGCCAGCAGCCCCACTAGCGGGGGGAACAATGAGCAGTTCTTC; CDR3aa: CASSPTSGGNNEQFF
v_gene: TRBV7-9; abundance: few; j_gene: TRBJ2-5; d_gene: TRBD2; CDR3nt: TGTGCCAGCAGCCTTAAGGGAGCGGGGTACATTCAAGAGACCCAGTACTTC; CDR3aa: CASSLKGAGYIQETQYF
v_gene: TRBV19; abundance: NA; j_gene: TRBJ2-1; d_gene: NA; CDR3nt: TGTGCCAGTAGTATGCGACTTAGTGGGCGGGTGGACAATGAGCAGTTCTTC; CDR3aa: CASSMRLSGRVDNEQFF
v_gene: TRBV12-5; abundance: few; j_gene: TRBJ1-3; d_gene: NA; CDR3nt: TGTGCTAGTGGTTTGTACGGGTTTTCCTCTGGAAACACCATATATTTT; CDR3aa: CASGLYGFSSGNTIYF
v_gene: TRBV28; abundance: few; j_gene: TRBJ2-1; d_gene: TRBD2; CDR3nt: TGTGCCAGCAGTTCGGATAGACTAGCGTCCTACAATGAGCAGTTCTTC; CDR3aa: CASSSDRLASYNEQFF
v_gene: TRBV5-1; abundance: NA; j_gene: TRBJ2-5; d_gene: TRBD2; CDR3nt: TGCGCCAGCAGCTTAGCGGGGTTAAAAGAGACCCAGTACTTC; CDR3aa: CASSLAGLKETQYF
v_gene: TRBV18; abundance: few; j_gene: TRBJ2-7; d_gene: TRBD2; CDR3nt: TGTGCCAGCTCACCGACCATTGCGGGCGGGGGTTCTGCCGAGCAGTACTTC; CDR3aa: CASSPTIAGGGSAEQYF
v_gene: TRBV18; abundance: NA; j_gene: TRBJ1-6; d_gene: NA; CDR3nt: TGTGCCAGCTCGCGCAACAGGGCTGCGGAACCCCTCCACTTT; CDR3aa: CASSRNRAAEPLHF
v_gene: TRBV29-1; abundance: many; j_gene: TRBJ2-5; d_gene: NA; CDR3nt: TGCAGCGTCCCTGACTGGACGTACCGGGAGACCCAGTACTTC; CDR3aa: CSVPDWTYRETQYF
v_gene: TRBV28; abundance: few; j_gene: TRBJ1-1; d_gene: NA; CDR3nt: TGTGCCAGCAGCTTAACCGTCCAGAACACTGAAGCTTTCTTT; CDR3aa: CASSLTVQNTEAFF
v_gene: TRBV6-1; abundance: NA; j_gene: TRBJ1-5; d_gene: NA; CDR3nt: TGTGCCAGCAGTGAGGGGTCGGGGTATGGCAATCAGCCCCAGCATTTT; CDR3aa: CASSEGSGYGNQPQHF
v_gene: TRBV7-8; abundance: NA; j_gene: TRBJ1-4; d_gene: TRBD1; CDR3nt: TGTGCCAGCAGCTTAGGCAGGGGGGGGTCAACTAATGAAAAACTGTTTTTT; CDR3aa: CASSLGRGGSTNEKLFF
v_gene: TRBV20-1; abundance: few; j_gene: TRBJ2-7; d_gene: TRBD1; CDR3nt: TGCAGTGCTAGAGATTGGGACAGGGGGCCATACGAGCAGTACTTC; CDR3aa: CSARDWDRGPYEQYF
v_gene: TRBV9; abundance: NA; j_gene: TRBJ2-7; d_gene: TRBD2; CDR3nt: TGTGCCAGCAGCGTAGGAACTAGCGGACTCTACGAGCAGTACTTC; CDR3aa: CASSVGTSGLYEQYF
v_gene: TRBV20-1; abundance: NA; j_gene: TRBJ2-4; d_gene: TRBD2; CDR3nt: TGCAGTGCCGACCCTAGCGGGGGAGACAACAACATTCAGTACTTC; CDR3aa: CSADPSGGDNNIQYF
v_gene: TRBV5-1; abundance: many; j_gene: TRBJ2-5; d_gene: NA; CDR3nt: TGCGCCAGCAGCGACACCCCGATAGAGACCCAGTACTTC; CDR3aa: CASSDTPIETQYF
v_gene: TRBV29-1; abundance: few; j_gene: TRBJ2-4; d_gene: NA; CDR3nt: TGCAGCGGGACGGAAACTATTAAAAACATTCAGTACTTC; CDR3aa: CSGTETIKNIQYF
v_gene: TRBV6-5; abundance: once; j_gene: TRBJ1-2; d_gene: NA; CDR3nt: TGTGCCAGCAGTTACGTTATGGGGCAGGGCTATGGCTACACCTTC; CDR3aa: CASSYVMGQGYGYTF
v_gene: TRBV9; abundance: few; j_gene: TRBJ2-7; d_gene: NA; CDR3nt: TGTGCCAGCGCGCGCAACTCCTACGAGCAGTACTTC; CDR3aa: CASARNSYEQYF
v_gene: TRBV20-1; abundance: NA; j_gene: TRBJ2-7; d_gene: TRBD2; CDR3nt: TGCAGTGCTAGAGATCCGAGCGGGGGGAGCGGTTACGAGCAGTACTTC; CDR3aa: CSARDPSGGSGYEQYF
v_gene: TRBV12-3/TRBV12-4; abundance: many; j_gene: TRBJ2-2; d_gene: TRBD2; CDR3nt: TGTGCCAGCAGTCCTCAGGCGGGAGCTACCGGGGAGCTGTTTTTT; CDR3aa: CASSPQAGATGELFF
v_gene: TRBV27; abundance: few; j_gene: TRBJ2-5; d_gene: NA; CDR3nt: TGTGCCAGCAGTTCCTACCGGGGACCCGAAGAGACCCAGTACTTC; CDR3aa: CASSSYRGPEETQYF
v_gene: TRBV6-2/TRBV6-3; abundance: many; j_gene: TRBJ2-5; d_gene: TRBD2; CDR3nt: TGTGCCAGCAGTCCGGGACTAGCGGGAACTGAGACCCAGTACTTC; CDR3aa: CASSPGLAGTETQYF
v_gene: TRBV29-1; abundance: few; j_gene: TRBJ1-2; d_gene: TRBD1; CDR3nt: TGTAGCGTTTTCGAAGACAGGGGGCTCCATCCTAACTATGGCTACACCTTC; CDR3aa: CSVFEDRGLHPNYGYTF
v_gene: TRBV3-1; abundance: few; j_gene: TRBJ2-2; d_gene: NA; CDR3nt: TGTGCCAGCACCCTCCTTACCGGGGAGCTGTTTTTT; CDR3aa: CASTLLTGELFF
v_gene: TRBV14; abundance: NA; j_gene: TRBJ2-5; d_gene: TRBD2; CDR3nt: TGTGCCAGCAGCCATGGATTGACTAGCCGAGGCGAGACCCAGTACTTC; CDR3aa: CASSHGLTSRGETQYF
v_gene: TRBV7-9; abundance: NA; j_gene: TRBJ2-5; d_gene: NA; CDR3nt: TGTGCCAGCAGGACTCTCGGGGGCATCCAAGAGACCCAGTACTTC; CDR3aa: CASRTLGGIQETQYF
v_gene: TRBV13; abundance: NA; j_gene: TRBJ1-1; d_gene: NA; CDR3nt: TGTGCCAGCAGCTTTGGACAGATGATGAACACTGAAGCTTTCTTT; CDR3aa: CASSFGQMMNTEAFF
v_gene: TRBV9; abundance: NA; j_gene: TRBJ2-1; d_gene: NA; CDR3nt: TGTGCCAGCAGCGTAGGTTCCCTAGCTATAGTGGGAGAGCAGTTCTTC; CDR3aa: CASSVGSLAIVGEQFF
v_gene: TRBV29-1; abundance: NA; j_gene: TRBJ2-5; d_gene: NA; CDR3nt: TGCAGCGTTGCTTTGCAGGAGGTCGAGACCCAGTACTTC; CDR3aa: CSVALQEVETQYF
v_gene: TRBV25-1; abundance: NA; j_gene: TRBJ2-2; d_gene: TRBD1; CDR3nt: TGTGCCAGCAGTGAATCAGGGGGCCGGGACACCGGGGAGCTGTTTTTT; CDR3aa: CASSESGGRDTGELFF
v_gene: TRBV11-2; abundance: NA; j_gene: TRBJ2-7; d_gene: NA; CDR3nt: TGTGCCAGCAGCTCTAGACAGTCTCGCTACGAGCAGTACTTC; CDR3aa: CASSSRQSRYEQYF
v_gene: TRBV7-9; abundance: NA; j_gene: TRBJ2-2; d_gene: NA; CDR3nt: TGTGCCAGCAGCTGGAGGGCACCCGGGGAGCTGTTTTTT; CDR3aa: CASSWRAPGELFF
v_gene: TRBV4-2; abundance: few; j_gene: TRBJ2-3; d_gene: NA; CDR3nt: TGTGCCAGCAGACACCTGGGACTTTCCAACACAGATACGCAGTATTTT; CDR3aa: CASRHLGLSNTDTQYF
v_gene: TRBV6-1; abundance: few; j_gene: TRBJ2-7; d_gene: TRBD1; CDR3nt: TGTGCCAGCAGTGCACAGGGGGTTGCCTCCTACGAGCAGTACTTC; CDR3aa: CASSAQGVASYEQYF
v_gene: TRBV4-3; abundance: NA; j_gene: TRBJ2-1; d_gene: TRBD1; CDR3nt: TGCGCCAGCAGCCGTAAACCGGGACAGGGCTACAATGAGCAGTTCTTC; CDR3aa: CASSRKPGQGYNEQFF
v_gene: TRBV9; abundance: few; j_gene: TRBJ1-2; d_gene: NA; CDR3nt: TGTGCCAGCAGCGTAGACGAGGGTTCCTATGGCTACACCTTC; CDR3aa: CASSVDEGSYGYTF
v_gene: TRBV3-1; abundance: NA; j_gene: TRBJ2-7; d_gene: TRBD1; CDR3nt: TGTGCCAGCAGCCAAGATCAGGGGACAGGTCTTTACGAGCAGTACTTC; CDR3aa: CASSQDQGTGLYEQYF
v_gene: TRBV13; abundance: NA; j_gene: TRBJ2-5; d_gene: TRBD2; CDR3nt: TGTGCCAGCAGCTTAGGCTTAGCGGGGAGACAAGAGACCCAGTACTTC; CDR3aa: CASSLGLAGRQETQYF
v_gene: TRBV27; abundance: few; j_gene: TRBJ1-2; d_gene: NA; CDR3nt: TGTGCCAGCAGGCCCCTTAACGGCTACTATGGCTACACCTTC; CDR3aa: CASRPLNGYYGYTF
v_gene: TRBV28; abundance: NA; j_gene: TRBJ2-7; d_gene: TRBD2; CDR3nt: TGTGCCAGCAGGGGTGGCGGGAGGGAAAACGAGCAGTACTTC; CDR3aa: CASRGGGRENEQYF
v_gene: TRBV20-1; abundance: NA; j_gene: TRBJ2-3; d_gene: TRBD1; CDR3nt: TGCAGCCTACAGGGGGCTAATACGCAGTATTTT; CDR3aa: CSLQGANTQYF
v_gene: TRBV5-1; abundance: once; j_gene: TRBJ2-1; d_gene: TRBD1; CDR3nt: TGCGCCAGCAGCCCTTCATTCGGGGACAGGGGTGGAAATGAGCAGTTCTTC; CDR3aa: CASSPSFGDRGGNEQFF
v_gene: TRBV10-3; abundance: few; j_gene: TRBJ2-2; d_gene: TRBD1; CDR3nt: TGTGCCATCAGTGAGGGACAGGAAAGCACCGGGGAGCTGTTTTTT; CDR3aa: CAISEGQESTGELFF
v_gene: TRBV4-3; abundance: NA; j_gene: TRBJ1-2; d_gene: TRBD1; CDR3nt: TGCGCCAGCAGCCAAGATGGACAGGGGTACTATGGCTACACCTTC; CDR3aa: CASSQDGQGYYGYTF
v_gene: TRBV9; abundance: few; j_gene: TRBJ1-5; d_gene: TRBD1; CDR3nt: TGTGCCAGCAGCGCCGGACAGGGTCGGCAGCCCCAGCATTTT; CDR3aa: CASSAGQGRQPQHF